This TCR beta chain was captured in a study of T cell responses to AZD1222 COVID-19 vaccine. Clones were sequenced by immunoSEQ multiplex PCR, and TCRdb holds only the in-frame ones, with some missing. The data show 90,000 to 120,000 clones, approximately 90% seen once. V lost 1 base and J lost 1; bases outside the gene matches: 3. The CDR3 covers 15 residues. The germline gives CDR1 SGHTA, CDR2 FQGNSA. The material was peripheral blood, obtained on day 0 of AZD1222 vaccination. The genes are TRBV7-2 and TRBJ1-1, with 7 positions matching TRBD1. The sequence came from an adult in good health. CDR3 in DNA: TGTGCCAGCAGCTTAGGCGCAGGGGGGAACACTGAAGCTTTCTTT. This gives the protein CASSLGAGGNTEAFF.